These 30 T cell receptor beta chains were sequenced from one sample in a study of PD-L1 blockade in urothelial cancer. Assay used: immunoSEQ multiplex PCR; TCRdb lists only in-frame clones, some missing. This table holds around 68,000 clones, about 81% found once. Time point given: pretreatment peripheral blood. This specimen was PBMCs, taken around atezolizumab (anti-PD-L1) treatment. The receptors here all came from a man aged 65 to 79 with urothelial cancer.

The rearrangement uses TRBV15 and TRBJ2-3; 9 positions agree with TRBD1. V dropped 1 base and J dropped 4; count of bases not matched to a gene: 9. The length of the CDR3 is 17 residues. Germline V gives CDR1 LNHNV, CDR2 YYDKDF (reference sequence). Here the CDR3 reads CATSRVTGGEGSDTQYF. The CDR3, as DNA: TGTGCCACCAGCAGAGTAACAGGGGGCGAGGGTTCAGATACGCAGTATTTT.

Here the CDR3 reads CASSIRQGNEKLFF. The DNA for the CDR3 is TGTGCCAGCAGCATTCGACAGGGTAATGAAAAACTGTTTTTT. The J gene is TRBJ1-4, the V gene TRBV5-4, with TRBD1 matching over 7 bases. The CDR3 is 14 amino acids. V trimming: 4 bases; J trimming: 4 bases; junction bases outside the gene matches: 4. The germline gives CDR1 SGHNT, CDR2 YYREEE (reference sequence).

In DNA, the CDR3 is TGCGCCAGCAGCCAATACGGGAGTGGCTACACCTTC. This sequence encodes CASSQYGSGYTF. The chain has TRBV4-3 and TRBJ1-2; D remains ambiguous. CDR3 length: 12 amino acids. V lost 2 bases, J lost 7 bases, and 8 bases lay in between. Germline values: CDR1 LGHNA, CDR2 YSLEER.

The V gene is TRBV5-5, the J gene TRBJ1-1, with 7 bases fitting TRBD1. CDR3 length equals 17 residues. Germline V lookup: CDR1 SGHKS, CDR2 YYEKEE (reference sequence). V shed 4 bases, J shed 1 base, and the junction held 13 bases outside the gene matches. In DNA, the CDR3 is TGTGCCAGCAGCCCATGGGCGACGGGACAGAAGAACACTGAAGCTTTCTTT. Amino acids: CASSPWATGQKNTEAFF.

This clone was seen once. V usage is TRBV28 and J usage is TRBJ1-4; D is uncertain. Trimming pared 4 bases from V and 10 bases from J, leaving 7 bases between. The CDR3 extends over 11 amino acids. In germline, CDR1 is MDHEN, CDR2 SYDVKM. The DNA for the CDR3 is TGTGCCAGCAGTTCGCCAGGAAAACTGTTTTTT. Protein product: CASSSPGKLFF. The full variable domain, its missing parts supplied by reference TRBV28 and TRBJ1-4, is DVKVTQSSRYLVKRTGEKVFLECVQDMDHENMFWYRQDPGLGLRLIYFSYDVKMKEKGDIPEGYSVSREKKERFSLILESASTNQTSMYLCASSSPGKLFFGSGTQLSVL.

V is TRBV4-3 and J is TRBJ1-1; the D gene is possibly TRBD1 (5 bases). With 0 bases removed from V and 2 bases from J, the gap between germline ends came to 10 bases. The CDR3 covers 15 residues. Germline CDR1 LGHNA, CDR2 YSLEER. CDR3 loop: CASSQEEGSNTEAFF. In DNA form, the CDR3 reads TGCGCCAGCAGCCAAGAGGAGGGGTCAAACACTGAAGCTTTCTTT.

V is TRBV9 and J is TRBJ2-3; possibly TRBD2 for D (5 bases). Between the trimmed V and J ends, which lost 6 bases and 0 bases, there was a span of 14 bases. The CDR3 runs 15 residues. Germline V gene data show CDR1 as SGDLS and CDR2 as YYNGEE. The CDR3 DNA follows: TGTGCCAGCACGGACTCGCCAAGGAGCACAGATACGCAGTATTTT. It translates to CASTDSPRSTDTQYF. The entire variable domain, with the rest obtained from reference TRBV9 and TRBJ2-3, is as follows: DSGVTQTPKHLITATGQRVTLRCSPRSGDLSVYWYQQSLDQGLQFLIQYYNGEERAKGNILERFSAQQFPDLHSELNLSSLELGDSALYFCASTDSPRSTDTQYFGPGTRLTVL.

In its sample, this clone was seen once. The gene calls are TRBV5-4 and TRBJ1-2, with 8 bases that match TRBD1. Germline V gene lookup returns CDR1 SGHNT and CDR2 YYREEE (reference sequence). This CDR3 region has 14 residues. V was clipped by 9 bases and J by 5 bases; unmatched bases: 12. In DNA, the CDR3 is TGTGCCACCGGAGACAGGGGAGGAGGTTATGGCTACACCTTC. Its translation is CATGDRGGGYGYTF.

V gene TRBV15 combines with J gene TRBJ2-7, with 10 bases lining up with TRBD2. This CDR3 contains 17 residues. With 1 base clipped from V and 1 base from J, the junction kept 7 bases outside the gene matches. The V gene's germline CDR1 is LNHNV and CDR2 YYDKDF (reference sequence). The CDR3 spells CATSRGVLTSGSYEQYF. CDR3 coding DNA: TGTGCCACCAGCAGAGGGGTGTTGACTAGCGGGTCCTACGAGCAGTACTTC.

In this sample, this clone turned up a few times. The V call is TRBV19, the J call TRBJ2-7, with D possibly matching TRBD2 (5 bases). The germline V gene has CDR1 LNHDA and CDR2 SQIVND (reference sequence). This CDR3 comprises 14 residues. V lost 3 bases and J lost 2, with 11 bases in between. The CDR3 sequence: CASSIGGPAYEQYF. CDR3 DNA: TGTGCCAGTAGTATTGGCGGGCCCGCCTACGAGCAGTACTTC. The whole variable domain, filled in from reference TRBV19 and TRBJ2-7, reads DGGITQSPKYLFRKEGQNVTLSCEQNLNHDAMYWYRQDPGQGLRLIYYSQIVNDFQKGDIAEGYSVSREKKESFPLTVTSAQKNPTAFYLCASSIGGPAYEQYFGPGTRLTVT.

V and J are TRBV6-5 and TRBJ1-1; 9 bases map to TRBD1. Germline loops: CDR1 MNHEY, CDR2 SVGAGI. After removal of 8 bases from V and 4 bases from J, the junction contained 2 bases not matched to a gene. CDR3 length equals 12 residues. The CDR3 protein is CASGQGSTEAFF. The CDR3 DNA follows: TGTGCCAGCGGACAGGGGAGCACTGAAGCTTTCTTT.

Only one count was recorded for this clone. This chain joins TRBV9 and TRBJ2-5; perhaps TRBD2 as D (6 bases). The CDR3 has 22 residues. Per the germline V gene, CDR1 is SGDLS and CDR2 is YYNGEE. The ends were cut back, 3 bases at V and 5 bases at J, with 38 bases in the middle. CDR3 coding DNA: TGTGCCAGCAGCGGGGGGGTCTGGTCACAAGCGCAATCTGCGAACCTGGGGGAGACCCAGTACTTC. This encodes CASSGGVWSQAQSANLGETQYF.

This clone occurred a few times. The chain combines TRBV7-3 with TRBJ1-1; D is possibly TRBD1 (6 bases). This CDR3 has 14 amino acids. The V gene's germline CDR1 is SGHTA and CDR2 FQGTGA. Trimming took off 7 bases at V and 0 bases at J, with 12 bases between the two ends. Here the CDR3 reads CASIQGSMNTEAFF. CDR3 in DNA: TGTGCCAGCATACAGGGATCGATGAACACTGAAGCTTTCTTT. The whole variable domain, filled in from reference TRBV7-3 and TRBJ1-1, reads GAGVSQTPSNKVTEKGKYVELRCDPISGHTALYWYRQSLGQGPEFLIYFQGTGAADDSGLPNDRFFAVRPEGSVSTLKIQRTERGDSAVYLCASIQGSMNTEAFFGQGTRLTVV.

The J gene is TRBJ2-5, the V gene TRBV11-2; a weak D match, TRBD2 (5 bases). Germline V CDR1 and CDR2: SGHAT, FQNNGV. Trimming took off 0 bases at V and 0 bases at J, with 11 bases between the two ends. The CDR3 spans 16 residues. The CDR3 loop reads CASSLEGGGNQETQYF. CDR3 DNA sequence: TGTGCCAGCAGCTTAGAGGGCGGAGGAAACCAAGAGACCCAGTACTTC.

The DNA for the CDR3 is TGTGCCAGCAGCTACGGTGTAGCCAAAAACATTCAGTACTTC. Its protein product is CASSYGVAKNIQYF. The V and J genes are TRBV11-2 and TRBJ2-4; D not certain. CDR1 and CDR2 from the germline V gene are SGHAT and FQNNGV. V dropped 4 bases and J dropped 0 bases, with 7 bases sitting between them. The CDR3 extends over 14 amino acids. Full variable domain (remainder filled in from reference TRBV11-2 and TRBJ2-4): EAGVAQSPRYKIIEKRQSVAFWCNPISGHATLYWYQQILGQGPKLLIQFQNNGVVDDSQLPKDRFSAERLKGVDSTLKIQPAKLEDSAVYLCASSYGVAKNIQYFGAGTRLSVL.

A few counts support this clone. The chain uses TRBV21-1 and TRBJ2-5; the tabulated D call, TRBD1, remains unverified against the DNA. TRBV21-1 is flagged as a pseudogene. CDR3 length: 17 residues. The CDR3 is CASTSKRGQGRQETQYF. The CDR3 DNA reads TGTGCCAGCACTTCAAAGAGGGGACAGGGTAGGCAAGAGACCCAGTACTTC.

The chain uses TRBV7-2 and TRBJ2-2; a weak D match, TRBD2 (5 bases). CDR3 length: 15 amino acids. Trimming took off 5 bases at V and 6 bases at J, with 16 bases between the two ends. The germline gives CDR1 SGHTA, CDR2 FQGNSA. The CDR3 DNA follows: TGTGCCAGCAGCACCCACACCGAGGGCCCCGGGGAGCTGTTTTTT. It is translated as CASSTHTEGPGELFF.

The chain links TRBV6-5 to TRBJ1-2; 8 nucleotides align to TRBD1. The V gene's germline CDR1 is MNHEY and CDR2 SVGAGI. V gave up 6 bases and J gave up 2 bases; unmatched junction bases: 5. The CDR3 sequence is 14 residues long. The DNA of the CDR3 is TGTGCCAGCAGCTTGGGACAGGAGAACTATGGCTACACCTTC. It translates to CASSLGQENYGYTF.

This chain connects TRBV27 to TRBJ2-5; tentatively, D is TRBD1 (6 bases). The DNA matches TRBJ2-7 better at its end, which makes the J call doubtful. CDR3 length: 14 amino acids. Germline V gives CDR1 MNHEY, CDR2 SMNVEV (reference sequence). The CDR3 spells CASSLQGRAYEQYF. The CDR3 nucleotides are TGTGCCAGCAGTTTGCAGGGGCGTGCCTACGAGCAGTACTTC.

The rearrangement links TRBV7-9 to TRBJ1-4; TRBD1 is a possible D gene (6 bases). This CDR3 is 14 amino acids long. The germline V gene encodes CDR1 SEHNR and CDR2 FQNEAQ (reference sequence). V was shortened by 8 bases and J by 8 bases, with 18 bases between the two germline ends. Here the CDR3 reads CASGVRGGGEKLFF. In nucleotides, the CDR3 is TGTGCCAGCGGGGTTCGAGGGGGTGGCGAAAAACTGTTTTTT.

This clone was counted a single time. CDR3 coding DNA: TGCAGCGTTACGCAGGGTCATGGCGGGGAGCTGTTTTTT. This gives the protein CSVTQGHGGELFF. The chain combines TRBV29-1 with TRBJ2-2; a possible D gene is TRBD1 (5 bases). The V gene's germline CDR1 is SQVTM and CDR2 ANQGSEA. V dropped 5 bases and J dropped 7 bases, with 14 bases sitting between them. CDR3 length equals 13 residues.

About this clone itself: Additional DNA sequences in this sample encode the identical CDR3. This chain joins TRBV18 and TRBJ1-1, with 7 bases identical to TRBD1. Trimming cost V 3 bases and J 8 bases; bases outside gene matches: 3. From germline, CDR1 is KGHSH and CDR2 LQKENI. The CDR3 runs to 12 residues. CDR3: CASSPRQGEAFF. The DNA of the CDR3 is TGTGCCAGCTCACCTCGACAGGGAGAAGCTTTCTTT.

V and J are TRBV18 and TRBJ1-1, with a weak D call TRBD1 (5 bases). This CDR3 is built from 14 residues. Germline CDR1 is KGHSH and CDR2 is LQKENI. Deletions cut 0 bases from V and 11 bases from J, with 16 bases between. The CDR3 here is CASSPPSRAYDAFF. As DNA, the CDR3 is TGTGCCAGCTCACCACCTAGCAGGGCATATGACGCTTTCTTT. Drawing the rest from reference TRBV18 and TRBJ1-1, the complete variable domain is NAGVMQNPRHLVRRRGQEARLRCSPMKGHSHVYWYRQLPEEGLKFMVYLQKENIIDESGMPKERFSAEFPKEGPSILRIQQVVRGDSAAYFCASSPPSRAYDAFFGQGTRLTVV.

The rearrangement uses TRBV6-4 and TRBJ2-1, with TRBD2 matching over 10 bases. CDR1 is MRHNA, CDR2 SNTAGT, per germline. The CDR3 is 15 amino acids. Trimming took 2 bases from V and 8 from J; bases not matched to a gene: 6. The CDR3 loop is CASSDLASGSHEQFF. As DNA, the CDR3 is TGTGCCAGCAGTGACCTGGCTAGCGGGAGCCATGAGCAGTTCTTC.

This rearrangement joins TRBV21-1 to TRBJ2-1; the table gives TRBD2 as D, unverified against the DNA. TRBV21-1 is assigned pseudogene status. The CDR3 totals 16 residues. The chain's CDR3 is CASSKEVLAGGNEQFF. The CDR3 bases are TGTGCCAGCAGCAAAGAGGTACTAGCGGGGGGCAATGAGCAGTTCTTC.

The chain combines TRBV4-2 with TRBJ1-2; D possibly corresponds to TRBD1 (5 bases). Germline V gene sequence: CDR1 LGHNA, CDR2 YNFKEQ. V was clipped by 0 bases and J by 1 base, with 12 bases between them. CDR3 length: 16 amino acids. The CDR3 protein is CASSQEGDSSNYGYTF. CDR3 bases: TGTGCCAGCAGCCAAGAGGGGGACTCCAGTAACTATGGCTACACCTTC.

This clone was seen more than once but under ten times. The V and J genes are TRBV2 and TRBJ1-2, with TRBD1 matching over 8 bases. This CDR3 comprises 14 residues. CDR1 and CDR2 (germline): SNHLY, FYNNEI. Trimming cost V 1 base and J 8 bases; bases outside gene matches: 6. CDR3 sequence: CASSEGGRGQGYTF. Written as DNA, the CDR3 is TGTGCCAGCAGTGAAGGGGGCAGGGGGCAGGGCTACACCTTC.

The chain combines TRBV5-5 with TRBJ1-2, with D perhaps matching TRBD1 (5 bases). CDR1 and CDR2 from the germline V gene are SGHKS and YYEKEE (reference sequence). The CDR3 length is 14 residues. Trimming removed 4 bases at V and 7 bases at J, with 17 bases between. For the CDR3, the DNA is TGTGCCAGCAGCGTTGGGGAAGGAAGGGGTGGCTACACCTTC. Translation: CASSVGEGRGGYTF. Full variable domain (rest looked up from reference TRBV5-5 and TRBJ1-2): DAGVTQSPTHLIKTRGQQVTLRCSPISGHKSVSWYQQVLGQGPQFIFQYYEKEERGRGNFPDRFSARQFPNYSSELNVNALLLGDSALYLCASSVGEGRGGYTFGSGTRLTVV.

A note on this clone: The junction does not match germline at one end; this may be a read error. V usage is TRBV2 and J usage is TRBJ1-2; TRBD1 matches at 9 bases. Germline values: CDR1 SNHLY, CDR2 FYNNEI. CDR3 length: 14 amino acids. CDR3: CASSEGGQGYGYTF. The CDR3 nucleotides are TGTGCCAGCAGCGAAGGGGGACAGGGCTATGGCTACACCTTC.

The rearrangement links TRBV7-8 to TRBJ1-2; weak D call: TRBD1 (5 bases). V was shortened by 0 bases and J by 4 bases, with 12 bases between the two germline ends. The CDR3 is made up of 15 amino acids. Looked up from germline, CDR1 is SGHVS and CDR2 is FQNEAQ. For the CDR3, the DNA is TGTGCCAGCAGCTTAGCGATGACAGAATCCTATGGCTACACCTTC. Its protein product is CASSLAMTESYGYTF.